The rows below give T cell receptor beta chains drawn from one sample of a study of cytomegalovirus exposure and HLA in healthy donors. TCRdb keeps only in-frame clones here, not all; method: immunoSEQ multiplex PCR. The sample totals some 96,000 clones. Sequenced material: PBMCs. Receptor source: a woman in her thirties in good health and CMV-seronegative. The CDR3 runs from the conserved cysteine through the conserved F or W. A D gene is named only where the DNA matches it firmly.

d_call j_call v_call cdr3_aa cdr3_nt
. TRBJ1-6 TRBV30 CAWSEGLNSPLHF TGTGCCTGGAGTGAGGGGCTTAATTCACCCCTCCACTTT
. TRBJ2-1 TRBV19 CASSPQQYSQFF TGTGCCAGTAGTCCCCAACAGTATTCGCAGTTCTTC
. TRBJ1-1 TRBV12-5 CASGLDGRTEAFF TGTGCTAGTGGTTTGGATGGGAGGACTGAAGCTTTCTTT
TRBD1 TRBJ2-2 TRBV5-1 CASSRTGPNTGELFF TGCGCCAGCAGTCGGACAGGGCCGAACACCGGGGAGCTGTTTTTT
TRBD1 TRBJ2-2 TRBV27 CASSSAGGWSGELFF TGTGCCAGCAGCTCCGCAGGGGGCTGGTCCGGGGAGCTGTTTTTT
. TRBJ1-1 TRBV5-1 CASGYGGVTEAFF TGCGCCAGCGGTTATGGGGGGGTGACTGAAGCTTTCTTT
TRBD2 TRBJ2-3 TRBV6-5 CASRLSGRADTQYF TGTGCCAGCAGGCTTAGCGGGAGGGCGGATACGCAGTATTTT
TRBD1 TRBJ1-1 TRBV5-1 CASSLTGVGTEAFF TGCGCCAGCAGCCTTACAGGGGTCGGGACTGAAGCTTTCTTT
TRBD1 TRBJ2-7 TRBV6-5 CASTSDRADYEQYF TGTGCCAGCACCTCGGACAGGGCCGACTACGAGCAGTACTTC
. TRBJ2-5 TRBV15 CATSRDRGDYPETQYF TGTGCCACCAGCAGAGATCGAGGCGACTACCCGGAGACCCAGTACTTC
TRBD2 TRBJ2-1 TRBV10-1 CASSESSGRNNEQFF TGCGCCAGCAGTGAGTCTAGCGGGCGGAACAATGAGCAGTTCTTC
. TRBJ2-5 TRBV19 CASSIELGGTQTQYF TGTGCCAGTAGTATTGAACTGGGGGGTACGCAGACCCAGTACTTC
TRBD1 TRBJ2-1 TRBV5-6 CASGQGQDNNEQFF TGTGCCAGCGGTCAGGGACAGGATAACAATGAGCAGTTCTTC
TRBD2 TRBJ2-7 TRBV28 CASSSPGTSGYEQYF TGTGCCAGCAGTTCCCCCGGGACTAGCGGCTACGAGCAGTACTTC
. TRBJ2-3 TRBV30 CAWSTYSDTQYF TGTGCCTGGAGCACCTATTCAGATACGCAGTATTTT
TRBD1 TRBJ1-1 TRBV19 CASSKGGQPTEAFF TGTGCCAGTAGTAAAGGGGGACAGCCCACTGAAGCTTTCTTT
. TRBJ2-5 TRBV27 CASSLGGGLGETQYF TGTGCCAGCAGTTTAGGGGGGGGGCTAGGAGAGACCCAGTACTTC
TRBD1 TRBJ1-3 TRBV11-3 CASSLEGADGNTIYF TGTGCCAGCAGCCTGGAGGGGGCTGATGGAAACACCATATATTTT
. TRBJ1-1 TRBV9 CASSPQAGGTEAFF TGTGCCAGCAGCCCTCAGGCGGGGGGCACTGAAGCTTTCTTT
TRBD1 TRBJ1-1 TRBV7-3 CASSSTGGRRAFF TGTGCCAGCAGCTCAACAGGGGGCCGGAGAGCTTTCTTT
TRBD2 TRBJ2-7 TRBV28 CASSPTSGSYEQYF TGTGCCAGCAGTCCGACTAGCGGATCCTACGAGCAGTACTTC
. TRBJ2-7 TRBV18 CASSPTVSGSGEQYF TGTGCCAGCTCACCCACGGTTAGCGGTTCGGGCGAGCAGTACTTC
TRBD2 TRBJ2-7 TRBV4-1 CASSQERRGGSYEQYF TGCGCCAGCAGCCAAGAGAGACGGGGGGGTTCCTACGAGCAGTACTTC